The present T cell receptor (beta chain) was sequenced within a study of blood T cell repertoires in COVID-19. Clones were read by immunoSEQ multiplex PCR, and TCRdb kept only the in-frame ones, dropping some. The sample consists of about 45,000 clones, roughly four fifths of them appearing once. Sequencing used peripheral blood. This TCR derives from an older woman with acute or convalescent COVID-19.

The CDR3 sequence is CASSLDPGNTGELFF. DNA of the CDR3: TGTGCCAGCAGCTTAGATCCCGGGAACACCGGGGAGCTGTTTTTT. This sequence joins TRBV11-2 and TRBJ2-2; no firm D call. The V gene's germline CDR1 is SGHAT and CDR2 FQNNGV. The CDR3 has 15 residues. V gave up 0 bases and J gave up 1 base, with 6 bases separating them.